The source of this T cell receptor beta chain is a study of beta chain features in type 1 diabetes listed by TCRdb under 2018. A note on the overall study: Mean age, gender distribution, total cell number and subset yield did not differ between patients and healthy donors. A total of over 90,000,000 sorted cells were examined across all samples, and a strong correlation was observed between cell number per subset and RNA yield. In the study, recently diagnosed type 1 diabetes patients and matched healthy donors were compared on the TCRB repertoires of their sorted circulating CD4+ T cell subsets. Regulatory and stem cell-like memory subsets were obtained from only 8 patients and about 8 healthy donors, while naive and central memory subsets were obtained from all 28 donors. What the research found in general, with its limitations: Because small numbers of individuals were included in the HLA sub-analyses, any influence of HLA type on TCRB rearrangement was left unresolved. A moderate but significant shortening of TCRB CDR3 length was observed in type 1 diabetes patients in all four CD4+ subsets. The naive, central memory and regulatory TCRB repertoires appeared to resemble one another more closely among patients than among healthy donors. Shorter templates might be favored by PCR, yet because patient and control samples were amplified and corrected together, any such skew would affect both groups equally. At VDJ recombination sites, patients with type 1 diabetes made fewer insertions and deleted more nucleotides, a pattern implying thymic rearrangement abnormalities. Because cDNA rather than genomic DNA was sequenced, highly expressing activated cells could have been over-represented, although no difference in activation and CD3 levels was found between groups.

A single peripheral blood draw of around 0.11 L on average was collected from each donor into heparinised tubes. Using a panel that included CD45RO, CCR7, CD25, CD127, CD95 and CD27, naive, central memory, regulatory and stem cell-like memory CD4+ T cells were sorted on a BD FACSAria II. Every sorted population had a purity above 95%. PBMCs were isolated right away by Lymphoprep density gradient centrifugation and were stained directly, without culture. Samples were stained and sorted in pairs, with one healthy donor and one patient per experiment, so that batch effects were minimized. V gives up 2 bases and J gives up 4 bases, and the segment between their germline ends measures 16 bases. Measured from the cysteine to the phenylalanine, the CDR3 is 16 residues long. Only CDR3 DNA is held: 48 bases, read in frame from base 1. Looking up the germline V gene (reference sequence) yields CDR1 SGHNT and CDR2 YYREEE.

As concerns this clone: The antigen this receptor binds is unknown. No base quality information exists; no much larger clone differs at one position.

The entire isolated RNA was reverse transcribed using the High Capacity cDNA Reverse Transcription Kit, and thus expressed TCRB transcripts were sequenced. Naive, central memory and regulatory T cell samples underwent deep immunoSEQ sequencing, averaging roughly 3.3 million total reads per sample. After sorted cells were lysed in RLT buffer, RNA was extracted with DNase-treated RNeasy Micro or Mini kits, with the choice depending on cell number. To prevent cross-contamination, every cell subset was processed on its own, while patient and healthy donor samples were processed together. Using the immunoSEQ multiplex PCR, TCRB sequences were amplified from cDNA into 87-bp fragments spanning the CDR3 region. Sequencing of the amplicons was performed on the Illumina HiSeq platform. Regarding the original processing steps: Synthetic template baselines were used to correct PCR bias computationally, reads within Hamming distance 2 were collapsed, and singletons that could not be merged were discarded. Reads were aligned to IMGT to assign V, D and J genes, CDR3 length, and insertions or deletions at six rearrangement sites. Clonotype counts were normalized to sorted cell number within each subset before computing true diversity and Gini coefficients with the tcR R package. The overlap coefficient, calculated on TCRB nucleotide sequences, was used to measure repertoire sharing. As stored in TCRdb, this immuneACCESS dataset retains in-frame rearrangements with V and J assigned. A fraction of the clones does not appear; measured against another copy, unresolved V genes explain less than half of the discrepancy, and the remainder lacks a known reason. V and J calls and clone size come straight from that table; D and trimming were deduced from the DNA. The sample table contains under 300,000 clones; only one count was recorded for around 26% of them. Roughly 4.1% of the sample lies in the top ten.

The source material was central memory CD4+ T cells from blood. The sequence was collected from a man in his thirties or forties in good health. The chain joins TRBV5-4 to TRBJ2-1, and TRBD2 may be the D gene, going by 6 matching bases. The CDR3 reads CASSFKGRDLYNEQFF. Here is the DNA: TGTGCCAGCAGCTTTAAAGGCCGGGACTTATACAATGAGCAGTTCTTC.